This T cell receptor beta chain was observed in a study of shared clonotypes between healthy human individuals. Regarding the study as a whole: Large depth notwithstanding, sorted-subset sequencing proved incomplete by rarefaction. Owing to a small donor count, the genetic and exposure-history diversity represented was limited. The four-donor shared clonotypes exceeded non-shared clonotypes in generation probability, with non-shared ones scoring lower.

As concerns this clone: Its antigen is unknown.

Only in-frame clones appear in the TCRdb table, and some are missing; sequencing was by immunoSEQ multiplex PCR. This sample has a few million clones, with around 95% found just once. This clonotype was sampled from a man between 18 and 29 years old in good health. Sequencing input: naive CD4+ T cells sorted from blood. Sample subset: CD45RA+ positively selected.

The DNA of the CDR3 is TGCGCCAGCAGCCAAGTTCTAGCGGGGACCAACGAGCAGTACTTC. Translated: CASSQVLAGTNEQYF. This chain uses TRBV4-3 with TRBJ2-7; 9 nucleotides align to TRBD2. This CDR3 spans 15 amino acids. CDR1 LGHNA and CDR2 YSLEER come from the germline V gene. V lost 1 base, J lost 5 bases, and 6 bases stayed unmatched.